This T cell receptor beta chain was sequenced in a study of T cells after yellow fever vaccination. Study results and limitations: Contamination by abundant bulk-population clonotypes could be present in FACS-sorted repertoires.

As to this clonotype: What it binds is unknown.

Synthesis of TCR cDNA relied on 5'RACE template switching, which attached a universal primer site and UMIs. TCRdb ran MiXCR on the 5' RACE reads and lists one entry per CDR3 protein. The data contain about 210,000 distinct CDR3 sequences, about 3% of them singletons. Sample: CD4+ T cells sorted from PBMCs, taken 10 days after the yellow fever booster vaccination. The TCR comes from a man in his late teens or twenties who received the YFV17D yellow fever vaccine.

CDR3 coding DNA: TGTGCCAGTAATCTCGACGGGGGACGGACCGATCAGCCCCAGCATTTT. As protein: CASNLDGGRTDQPQHF. The V call is TRBV19, the J call TRBJ1-5, with a tentative D call TRBD1 (5 bases). The CDR3 is 16 amino acids. Germline V gene data show CDR1 as LNHDA and CDR2 as SQIVND (reference sequence). With 7 bases removed from V and 5 bases from J, the gap between germline ends came to 21 bases.